The clone carrying this T cell receptor beta chain was counted a few times. What it binds is unknown. Naive CD4+ cells were CD45RA-selected; the remaining cells were memory. The CDR3 is made up of 14 amino acids. Germline CDR1 MGHDK, CDR2 SYGVNS. The ends lost 6 bases at V and 6 bases at J; junction bases unmatched: 8. This entry is derived from a study of shared clonotypes between healthy human individuals. Findings and limits, study-wide: The four-donor shared clonotypes exceeded non-shared clonotypes in generation probability, with non-shared ones scoring lower.

Some clones are missing from TCRdb's copy, which holds only in-frame ones; the method was immunoSEQ multiplex PCR. Here the sample spans 2.3 million or so clones, over 90% being singletons. Material for sequencing was naive CD4+ T cells from PBMCs. Sample subset: CD45RA+ positively selected. This receptor was taken from a man younger than 35 in good health. Some clones in this sample may be carry-over from other donors' samples. The gene calls are TRBV25-1 and TRBJ1-5; TRBD1 aligns across 7 bases. Here the CDR3 DNA reads TGTGCCAGCAGCAGACAGGGACAAGGTCAGCCCCAGCATTTT. Encoded protein: CASSRQGQGQPQHF.